The entry below describes one T cell receptor beta chain. As yet, its antigen is unknown. This record comes from a study of vaccination and CD4 T cells after COVID-19. The CDR3 loop spans 15 amino acids. Looked up from germline, CDR1 is SGHTA and CDR2 is FQGNSA. V lost 2 bases and J 0 bases, leaving 8 bases between the germline ends. The Oncomine TCR Beta short-read assay sequenced DNA from cultured CD4+ T cells. From cultured CD4+ T cells, genomic DNA was extracted. TCRdb recomputed calls from the PCR reads with MiXCR, one row per CDR3 protein. The repertoire consists of about 12,000 distinct CDR3 sequences, with approximately 64% occurring once and the leading ten covering just under 9%. The treatment denotes: approximately nine-day PBMC culture with coronavirus spike peptide pools or control peptides (ViraFEST assay).

The receptor's source is a human donor who had recovered from COVID-19. The rearrangement uses TRBV7-2 and TRBJ2-1; D remains ambiguous. Sequenced here: CD4+ T cells from blood, cultured in vitro, sampled before SARS-CoV-2 vaccination. DNA of the CDR3: TGTGCCAGCAGCTTACGGCGGCACTCCTACAATGAGCAGTTCTTC. Protein product: CASSLRRHSYNEQFF.